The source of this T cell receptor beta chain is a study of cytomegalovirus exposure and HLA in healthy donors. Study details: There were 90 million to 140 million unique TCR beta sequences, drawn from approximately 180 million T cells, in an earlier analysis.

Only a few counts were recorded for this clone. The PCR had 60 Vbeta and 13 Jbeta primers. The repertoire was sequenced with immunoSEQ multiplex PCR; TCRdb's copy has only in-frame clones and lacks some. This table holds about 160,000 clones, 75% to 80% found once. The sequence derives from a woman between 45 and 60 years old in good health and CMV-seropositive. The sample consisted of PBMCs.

The CDR3 region is CASSLATNTEAFF. The CDR3, as DNA: TGCGCCAGCAGCTTGGCTACGAACACTGAAGCTTTCTTT. The chain uses TRBV5-1 and TRBJ1-1; no firm D call. This CDR3 has 13 residues. Germline V gene sequence: CDR1 SGHRS, CDR2 YFSETQ. Between the trimmed V and J ends, which lost 0 bases and 1 base, there was a span of 4 bases.